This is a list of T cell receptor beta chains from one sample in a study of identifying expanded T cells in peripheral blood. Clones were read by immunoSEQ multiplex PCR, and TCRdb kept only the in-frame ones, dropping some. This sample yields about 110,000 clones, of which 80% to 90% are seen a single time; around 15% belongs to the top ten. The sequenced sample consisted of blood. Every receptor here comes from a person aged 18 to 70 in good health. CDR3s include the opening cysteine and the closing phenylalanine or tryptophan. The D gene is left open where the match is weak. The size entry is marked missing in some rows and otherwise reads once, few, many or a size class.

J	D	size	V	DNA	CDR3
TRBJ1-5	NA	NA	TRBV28	TGTGCCAGCAGTTTGAGGACATCATATAGCAATCAGCCCCAGCATTTT	CASSLRTSYSNQPQHF
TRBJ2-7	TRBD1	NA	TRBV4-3	TGCGCCAGCAGCCAAGATCCGGCCGGGACAGGGGCCTACGAGCAGTACTTC	CASSQDPAGTGAYEQYF
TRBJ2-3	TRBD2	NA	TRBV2	TGTGCCAGCACCTGGGACTACACAGATACGCAGTATTTT	CASTWDYTDTQYF
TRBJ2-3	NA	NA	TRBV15	TGTGCCACCAGCAGAGATCCCCTAGATGGAGATACGCAGTATTTT	CATSRDPLDGDTQYF
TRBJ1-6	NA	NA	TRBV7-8	TGTGCCAGCAGCTTAGTCGGGGACAATTCACCCCTCCACTTT	CASSLVGDNSPLHF
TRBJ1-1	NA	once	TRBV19	TGTGCCAGCACAGTCGCGAGTGTTGCCACTGAAGCTTTCTTT	CASTVASVATEAFF
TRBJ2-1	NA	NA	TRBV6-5	TGTGCCAGCAGTTACCCGGGGCGCAATGAGCAGTTCTTC	CASSYPGRNEQFF
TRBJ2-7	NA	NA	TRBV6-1	TGTGCCAGCAGAGGGACCTCCTACGAGCAGTACTTC	CASRGTSYEQYF
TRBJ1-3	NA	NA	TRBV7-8	TGTGCCAGCAGTACCGCCCGGGGGTCTGGAAACACCATATATTTT	CASSTARGSGNTIYF
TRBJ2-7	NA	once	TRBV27	TGTGCCAGCAGTCTCGTCTACGAGCAGTACTTC	CASSLVYEQYF
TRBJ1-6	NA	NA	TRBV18	TGTGCCAGCTCTCAAGACAGCCGAAATTCACCCCTCCACTTT	CASSQDSRNSPLHF
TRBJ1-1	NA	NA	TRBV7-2	TGTGCCAGCAGCCCAAGGATTGGGCCGAACACTGAAGCTTTCTTT	CASSPRIGPNTEAFF
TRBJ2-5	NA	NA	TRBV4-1	TGCGCCAGCAGCCAAGAGGGGACCCAGTACTTC	CASSQEGTQYF
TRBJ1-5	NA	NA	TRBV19	TGTGCCAGTAGTCTACAGGGTCCTTATAGCAATCAGCCCCAGCATTTT	CASSLQGPYSNQPQHF
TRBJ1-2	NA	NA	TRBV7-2	TGTGCCAGCAGCACTGACAGTAACTATGGCTACACCTTC	CASSTDSNYGYTF
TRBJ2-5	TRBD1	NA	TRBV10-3	TGTGCCATCAGTGGGTCAGGGGGCGACGGAGAGACCCAGTACTTC	CAISGSGGDGETQYF
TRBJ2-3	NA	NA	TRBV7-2	TGTGCCAGCAGCCTTTTGGACGTAGGTACGCAGTATTTT	CASSLLDVGTQYF
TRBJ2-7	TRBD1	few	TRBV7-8	TGTGCCAGCAGCACGGACAGGGGTGGCGAGCAGTACTTC	CASSTDRGGEQYF
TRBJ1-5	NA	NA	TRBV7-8	TGTGCCAGCAGCCCCGAAGGAGAGTTTAGCAATCAGCCCCAGCATTTT	CASSPEGEFSNQPQHF
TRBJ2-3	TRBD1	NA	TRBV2	TGTGCCAGCAGTTCGGGACAGGGCACAGATACGCAGTATTTT	CASSSGQGTDTQYF